This TCR beta chain was sequenced in a study of T cells after yellow fever vaccination. Study overall: Low-cell-number fractions underwent preparation using SMART-Seq v4 Ultra Low Input. General study points: In post-booster samples, most primary-vaccination clones reappeared (approximately 96% CD4, 88% CD8). It was a small share of clonotypes that appeared in both CD4 and CD8 compartments. Peaking on day 5 versus 15, the secondary response was faster but weaker.

This clonotype was detected a few times. No antigen is known for it. Relative to the germline gene, one junction end is altered; a read error may explain this. MiXCR was run by TCRdb on the 5' RACE reads, yielding one entry per CDR3 protein. This table has about 50,000 distinct CDR3 sequences, roughly 7.3% appearing once. Germline values: CDR1 DFQATT, CDR2 SNEGSKA (reference sequence). The CDR3 sequence is 17 residues long. The sample consisted of CD8+ T cells sorted from PBMCs, taken around 14 days after the first yellow fever vaccination. The receptor comes from a man younger than 30 who received the YFV17D yellow fever vaccine. V usage is TRBV20-1 and J usage is TRBJ2-5; the match to TRBD2 covers 13 bases. In DNA, the CDR3 is TGCTGTGCTAGAGATCAAACTAGCGGGGGGGCGTGGGAGACCCAGTACTTC. Translating it yields CCARDQTSGGAWETQYF.